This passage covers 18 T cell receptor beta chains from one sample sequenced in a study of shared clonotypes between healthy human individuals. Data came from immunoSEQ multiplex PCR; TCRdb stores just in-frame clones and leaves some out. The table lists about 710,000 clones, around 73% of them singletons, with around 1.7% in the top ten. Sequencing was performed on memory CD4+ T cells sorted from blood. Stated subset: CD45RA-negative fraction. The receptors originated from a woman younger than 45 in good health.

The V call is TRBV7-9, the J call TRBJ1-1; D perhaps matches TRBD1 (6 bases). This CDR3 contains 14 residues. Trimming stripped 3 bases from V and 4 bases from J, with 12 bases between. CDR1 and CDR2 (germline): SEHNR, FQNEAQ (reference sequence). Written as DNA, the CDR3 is TGTGCCAGCAGCTTCTGGACAGAAGCCACTGAAGCTTTCTTT. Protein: CASSFWTEATEAFF.

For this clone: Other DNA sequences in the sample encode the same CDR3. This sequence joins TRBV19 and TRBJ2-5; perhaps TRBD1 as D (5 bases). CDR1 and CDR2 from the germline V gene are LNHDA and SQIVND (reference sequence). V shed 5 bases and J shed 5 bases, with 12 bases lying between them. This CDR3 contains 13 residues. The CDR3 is CASSGQGYETQYF. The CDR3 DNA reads TGTGCCAGTAGTGGTCAGGGTTACGAGACCCAGTACTTC. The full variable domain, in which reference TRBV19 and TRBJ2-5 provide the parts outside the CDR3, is DGGITQSPKYLFRKEGQNVTLSCEQNLNHDAMYWYRQDPGQGLRLIYYSQIVNDFQKGDIAEGYSVSREKKESFPLTVTSAQKNPTAFYLCASSGQGYETQYFGPGTRLLVL.

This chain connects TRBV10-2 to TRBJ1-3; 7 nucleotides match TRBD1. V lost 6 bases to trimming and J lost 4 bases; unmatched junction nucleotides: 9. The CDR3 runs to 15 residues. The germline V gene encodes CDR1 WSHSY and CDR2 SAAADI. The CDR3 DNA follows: TGCGCCAGCAGGGCCCCCGGGACAGACGGAAACACCATATATTTT. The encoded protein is CASRAPGTDGNTIYF.

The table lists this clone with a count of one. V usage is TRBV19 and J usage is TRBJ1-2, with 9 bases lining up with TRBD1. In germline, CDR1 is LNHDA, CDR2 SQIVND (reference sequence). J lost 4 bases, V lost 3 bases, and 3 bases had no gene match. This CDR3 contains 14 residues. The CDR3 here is CASSIGTGPYGYTF. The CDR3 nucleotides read TGTGCCAGTAGTATTGGGACAGGGCCCTATGGCTACACCTTC.

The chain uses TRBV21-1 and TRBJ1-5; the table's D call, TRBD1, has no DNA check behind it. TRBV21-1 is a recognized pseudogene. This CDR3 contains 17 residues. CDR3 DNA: TGTGCCAGCAGCAAAGAAGACAGAGACTCGGGCAATCAGCCCCAGCATTTT. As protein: CASSKEDRDSGNQPQHF.

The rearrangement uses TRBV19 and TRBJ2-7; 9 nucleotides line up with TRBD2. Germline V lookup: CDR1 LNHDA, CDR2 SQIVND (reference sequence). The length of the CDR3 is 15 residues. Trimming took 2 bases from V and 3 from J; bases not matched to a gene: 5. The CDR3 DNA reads TGTGCCAGTAGTATACACCTAGCGGGATTCTACGAGCAGTACTTC. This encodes CASSIHLAGFYEQYF.

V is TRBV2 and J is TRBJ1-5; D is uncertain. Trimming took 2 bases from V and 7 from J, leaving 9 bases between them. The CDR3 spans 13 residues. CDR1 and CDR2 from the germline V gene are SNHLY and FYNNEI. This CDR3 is CASSELPGQPQHF. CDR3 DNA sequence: TGTGCCAGCAGTGAACTTCCAGGCCAGCCCCAGCATTTT.

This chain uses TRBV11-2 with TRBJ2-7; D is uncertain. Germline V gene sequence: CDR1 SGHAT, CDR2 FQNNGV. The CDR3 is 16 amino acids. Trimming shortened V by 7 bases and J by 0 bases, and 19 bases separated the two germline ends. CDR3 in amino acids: CASIGSPAYYSYEQYF. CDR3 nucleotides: TGTGCCAGCATCGGATCTCCAGCTTATTACTCCTACGAGCAGTACTTC.

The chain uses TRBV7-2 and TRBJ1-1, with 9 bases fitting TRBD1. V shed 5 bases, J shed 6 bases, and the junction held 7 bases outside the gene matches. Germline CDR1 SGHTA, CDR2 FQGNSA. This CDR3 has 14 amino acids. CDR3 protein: CASSIYRGRAEAFF. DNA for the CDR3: TGTGCCAGCAGCATTTACAGGGGGCGGGCTGAAGCTTTCTTT. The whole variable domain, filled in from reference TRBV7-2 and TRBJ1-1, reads GAGVSQSPSNKVTEKGKDVELRCDPISGHTALYWYRQSLGQGLEFLIYFQGNSAPDKSGLPSDRFSAERTGGSVSTLTIQRTQQEDSAVYLCASSIYRGRAEAFFGQGTRLTVV.

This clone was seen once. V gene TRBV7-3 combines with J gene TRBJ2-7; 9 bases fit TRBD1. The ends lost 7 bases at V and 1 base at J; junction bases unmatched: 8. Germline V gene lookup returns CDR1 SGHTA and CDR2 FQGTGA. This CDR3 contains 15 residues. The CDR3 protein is CASITTGQGSYEQYF. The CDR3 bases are TGTGCCAGCATCACGACGGGACAGGGTTCCTACGAGCAGTACTTC.

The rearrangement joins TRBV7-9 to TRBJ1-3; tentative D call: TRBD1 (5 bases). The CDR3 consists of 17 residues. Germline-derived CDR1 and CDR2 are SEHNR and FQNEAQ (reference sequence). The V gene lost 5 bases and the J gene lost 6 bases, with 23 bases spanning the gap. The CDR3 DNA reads TGTGCCAGCAGCCCGAGGGACCTAACCCGAATCCAAAACACCATATATTTT. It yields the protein CASSPRDLTRIQNTIYF.

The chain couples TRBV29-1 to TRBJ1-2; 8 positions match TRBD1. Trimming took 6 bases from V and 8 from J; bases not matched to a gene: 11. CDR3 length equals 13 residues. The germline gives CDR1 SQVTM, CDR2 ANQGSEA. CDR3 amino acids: CSVVDRGNLGYTF. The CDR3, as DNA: TGCAGCGTGGTCGACAGGGGCAATCTCGGCTACACCTTC. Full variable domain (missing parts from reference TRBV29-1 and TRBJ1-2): SAVISQKPSRDICQRGTSLTIQCQVDSQVTMMFWYRQQPGQSLTLIATANQGSEATYESGFVIDKFPISRPNLTFSTLTVSNMSPEDSSIYLCSVVDRGNLGYTFGSGTRLTVV.

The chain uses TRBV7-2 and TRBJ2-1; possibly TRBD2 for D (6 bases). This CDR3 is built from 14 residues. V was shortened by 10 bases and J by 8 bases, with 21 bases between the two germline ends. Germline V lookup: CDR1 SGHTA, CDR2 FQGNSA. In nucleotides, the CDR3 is TGTGCCATCGTGCGAGGCGGGGTGAGGTATGAGCAGTTCTTC. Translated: CAIVRGGVRYEQFF.

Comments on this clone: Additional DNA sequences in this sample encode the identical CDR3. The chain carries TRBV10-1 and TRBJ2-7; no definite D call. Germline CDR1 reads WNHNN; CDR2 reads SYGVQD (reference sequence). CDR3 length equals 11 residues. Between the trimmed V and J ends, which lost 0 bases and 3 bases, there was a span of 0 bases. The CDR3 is CASSESYEQYF. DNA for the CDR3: TGCGCCAGCAGTGAGTCCTACGAGCAGTACTTC.

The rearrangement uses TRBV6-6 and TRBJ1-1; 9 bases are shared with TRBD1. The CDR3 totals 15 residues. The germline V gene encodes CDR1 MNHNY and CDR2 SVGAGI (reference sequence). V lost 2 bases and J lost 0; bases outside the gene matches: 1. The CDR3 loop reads CASSYRQGVNTEAFF. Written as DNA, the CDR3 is TGTGCCAGCAGTTACAGACAGGGGGTGAACACTGAAGCTTTCTTT.

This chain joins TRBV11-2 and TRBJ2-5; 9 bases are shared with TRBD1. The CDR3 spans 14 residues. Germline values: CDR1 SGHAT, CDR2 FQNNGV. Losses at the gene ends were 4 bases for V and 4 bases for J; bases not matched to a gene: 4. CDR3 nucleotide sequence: TGTGCCAGCAGCTACGGGACAGGGAGAGAGACCCAGTACTTC. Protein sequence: CASSYGTGRETQYF.

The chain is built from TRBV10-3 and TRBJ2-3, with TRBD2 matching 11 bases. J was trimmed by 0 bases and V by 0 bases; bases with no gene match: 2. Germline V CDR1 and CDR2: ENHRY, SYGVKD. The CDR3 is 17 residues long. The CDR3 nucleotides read TGTGCCATCAGTGAGTCTAGCGGGAGGGCTAGCACAGATACGCAGTATTTT. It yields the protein CAISESSGRASTDTQYF.

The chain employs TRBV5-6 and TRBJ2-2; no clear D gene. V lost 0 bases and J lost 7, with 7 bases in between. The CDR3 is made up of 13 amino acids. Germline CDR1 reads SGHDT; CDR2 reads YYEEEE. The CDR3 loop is CASSLDRFGELFF. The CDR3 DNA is TGTGCCAGCAGCTTGGACCGATTCGGGGAGCTGTTTTTT.